Sequencing of this T cell receptor (beta chain) was carried out in a study of blood T cell repertoires in COVID-19 (dated by TCRdb to the early 2020s). Regarding the complete study: Samples covering the acute and convalescent phases of COVID-19 were provided by collaborators in the United States, Italy and Spain. The material from the prospective study consisted of cDNA or gDNA derived from T cells, B-cell-depleted T cells, or PBMCs. The dataset comprised deeply sampled blood TCRbeta repertoires from subjects exposed to, actively infected with, or recovered from COVID-19. A freely available public database, intended as a resource for researchers studying the immune response to SARS-CoV-2, is where the repertoires were released. Samples came from the ongoing ImmuneRACE study (first 160 participants) plus 1,254 subjects from 6 global collaborators. Nearly every sample came with metadata listing a de-identified subject ID, COVID-19 status, age in years and sex. Where available, HLA class I and class II types were obtained from metadata supplied by the sample provider rather than from assay-based typing. General study outcomes and caveats: The quantity of clinical and demographic metadata differed by source and by participant and was supplied without curation.

The collaborating institutions used their own protocols to collect whole blood in K2EDTA tubes. Collaborator samples were shipped for TCRbeta analysis as frozen whole blood, isolated PBMCs, or DNA extracted from either sample type. V and J are trimmed by 4 bases and 5 bases, and the gene matches miss 3 bases of the junction. CDR1 and CDR2, per the germline V gene (reference sequence), are LGHDT and YNNKEL. The CDR3 covers 14 residues, taking in both the cysteine and the phenylalanine. Of all the DNA, just the CDR3 is kept, 42 bases in frame from base 1. With regard to this clone: Its cognate antigen has yet to be identified. Per-base qualities were not stored, and no clone one base away is much larger.

TCRbeta CDR3 regions were amplified from genomic DNA using the immunoSEQ Assay, a bias-controlled multiplex PCR. The source study handled its data this way. Nucleated cell counts per sample were estimated from amplification of reference gene primers within the assay. To quantify the absolute abundance of each unique TCRbeta CDR3 rearrangement, sequence reads were collapsed and filtered. For each sample, productive Simpson clonality was calculated as the square root of Simpson's diversity index across productive rearrangements. TCRdb obtained this table from immuneACCESS and retained in-frame rearrangements with V and J assigned. These tables miss some clones; where compared with another copy, unresolved V genes account for less than half of the shortfall, and the remainder is unexplained. V, J and clone size are those of that table, while D and trimming were read from the DNA. This sample has a few hundred thousand clones in its table, and less than 85% of those were observed once. The ten largest clones represent approximately 3.7% of the sample.

This sequence was found in a woman under 30 with acute or convalescent COVID-19. Recombination connected TRBV3-1 (or the pseudogene TRBV3-2) to TRBJ1-4, with 8 junctional bases fitting TRBD1. The sample was peripheral blood. The CDR3 corresponds to CASSPRQGNEKLFF. The sequenced DNA: TGTGCCAGCAGCCCAAGACAGGGGAATGAAAAACTGTTTTTT.